Detailed here is one T cell receptor beta chain. Cohort placement rested on clinical history that participants reported themselves. Two consecutive negative NP/OP PCR tests, clearance, or resolved symptoms defined Cohort 3 recovery. The record originates from a study of blood T cell repertoires in COVID-19. Study at large: PBMCs, B-cell-depleted T cells, or T cells were the source of the cDNA or gDNA that made up the material.

Per the study methods: Estimation of nucleated cell counts relied on the amplification of reference gene primers. Repertoires were generated with immunoSEQ multiplex PCR, while TCRdb's copy carries only in-frame clones and drops some. The DNA was the basis for D and trimming; V, J and clone size are from that table. The repertoire has about 270,000 clones, approximately 90% of them found once; the top ten carry 2.4%. The germline CDR1 and CDR2 sequences are MGHRA and YSYEKL. Deletions cut 4 bases from V and 2 bases from J, with 16 bases between. The CDR3 extends over 16 amino acids. The rearrangement uses TRBV4-1 and TRBJ2-3; possibly TRBD2 for D (6 bases). The sample was PBMCs or T cells enriched from blood (not recorded which). The TCR was taken from a woman aged 18-35 years who had recovered from COVID-19. CDR3 region: CASSPTGGMDTDTQYF. As DNA, the CDR3 is TGCGCCAGCAGCCCCACAGGAGGGATGGACACAGATACGCAGTATTTT.